This T cell receptor (beta chain) comes out of a study of blood T cell repertoires in COVID-19. The repertoire was sequenced with immunoSEQ multiplex PCR; TCRdb's copy has only in-frame clones and lacks some. The sample includes more than 120,000 clones, about 91% of them seen just once. This CDR3 contains 15 residues. From germline, CDR1 is SGHTA and CDR2 FQGNSA. V shed 3 bases, J shed 10 bases, and the junction held 6 bases outside the gene matches. Sequenced: peripheral blood. The chain has TRBV7-2 and TRBJ2-1; 13 bases line up with TRBD2. This TCR came from a human donor in a cohort sampled during active COVID-19. CDR3 loop: CASSLTSGGRPEQFF. The DNA of the CDR3 is TGTGCCAGCAGCTTGACTAGCGGGGGGAGGCCCGAGCAGTTCTTC.